The subject of this entry is one TCR beta chain. From germline, CDR1 is GTSNPN and CDR2 SVGIG (reference sequence). This CDR3 is built from 13 residues. Trimming left V 2 bases short and J 8 bases short, with 12 bases between. This record comes from a study of blood T cell repertoires in COVID-19. The cohort comprised adults aged 18 to 89 years residing in 20 to 30 US areas. Participants in the exposed group had met a COVID-19 case in the 2 weeks before joining the study. In the authors' workflow: Estimation of nucleated cell counts relied on the amplification of reference gene primers. Sequencing used immunoSEQ multiplex PCR; TCRdb keeps in-frame clones, though not all of them. V and J calls and clone size are copied from that table; D and trimming were computed from the DNA. This sample has fewer than 250,000 clones; approximately 83% occur once, and the top ten carry 4.8%.

The TCR was taken from a woman aged 45 to 65 who had been exposed to COVID-19. Specimen: PBMCs or T cells enriched from blood (not recorded which). V usage is TRBV30 and J usage is TRBJ1-4, with D possibly matching TRBD1 (6 bases). CDR3 nucleotide sequence: TGTGCCTGGAGTACACAGGGTTACGAAAAACTGTTTTTT. Protein: CAWSTQGYEKLFF. The entire variable domain, with the rest obtained from reference TRBV30 and TRBJ1-4, is as follows: SQTIHQWPATLVQPVGSPLSLECTVEGTSNPNLYWYRQAAGRGLQLLFYSVGIGQISSEVPQNLSASRPQDRQFILSSKKLLLSDSGFYLCAWSTQGYEKLFFGSGTQLSVL.